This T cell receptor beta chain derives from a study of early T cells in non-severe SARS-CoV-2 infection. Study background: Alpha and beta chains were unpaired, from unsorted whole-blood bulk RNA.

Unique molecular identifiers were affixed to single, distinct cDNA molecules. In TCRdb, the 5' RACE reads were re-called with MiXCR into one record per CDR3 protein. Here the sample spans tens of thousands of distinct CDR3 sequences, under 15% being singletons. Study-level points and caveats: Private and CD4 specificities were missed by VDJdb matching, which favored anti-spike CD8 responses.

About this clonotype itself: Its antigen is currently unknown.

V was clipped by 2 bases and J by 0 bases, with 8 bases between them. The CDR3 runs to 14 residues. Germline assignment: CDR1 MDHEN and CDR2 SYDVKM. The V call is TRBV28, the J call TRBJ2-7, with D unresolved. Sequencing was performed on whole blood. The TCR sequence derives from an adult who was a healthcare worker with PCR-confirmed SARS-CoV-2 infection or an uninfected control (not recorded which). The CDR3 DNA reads TGTGCCAGCAGTTTAGCCCAGAGCTCCTACGAGCAGTACTTC. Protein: CASSLAQSSYEQYF.